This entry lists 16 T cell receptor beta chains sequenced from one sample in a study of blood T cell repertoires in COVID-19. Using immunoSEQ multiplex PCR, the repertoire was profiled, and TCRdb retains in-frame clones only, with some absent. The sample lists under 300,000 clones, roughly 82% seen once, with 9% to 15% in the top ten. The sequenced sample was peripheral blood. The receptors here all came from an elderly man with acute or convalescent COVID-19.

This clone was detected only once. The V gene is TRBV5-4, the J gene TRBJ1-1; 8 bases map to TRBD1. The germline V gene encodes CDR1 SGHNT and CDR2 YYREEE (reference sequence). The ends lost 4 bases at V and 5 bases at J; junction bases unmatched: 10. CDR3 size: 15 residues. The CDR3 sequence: CASSPDGQGRTEAFF. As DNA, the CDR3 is TGTGCCAGCAGCCCCGACGGACAGGGACGGACTGAAGCTTTCTTT.

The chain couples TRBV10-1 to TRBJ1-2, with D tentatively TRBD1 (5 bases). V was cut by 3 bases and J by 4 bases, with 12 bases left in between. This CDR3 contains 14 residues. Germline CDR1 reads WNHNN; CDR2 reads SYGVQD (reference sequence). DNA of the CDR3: TGCGCCAGCAGTGAAACAGGCTGGACCTATGGCTACACCTTC. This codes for CASSETGWTYGYTF.

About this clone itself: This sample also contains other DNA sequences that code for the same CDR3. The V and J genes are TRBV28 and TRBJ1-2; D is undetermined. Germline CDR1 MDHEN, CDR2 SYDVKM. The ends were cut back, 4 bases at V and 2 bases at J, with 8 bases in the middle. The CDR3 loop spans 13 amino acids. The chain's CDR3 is CASSSPGNYGYTF. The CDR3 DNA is TGTGCCAGCAGTTCTCCGGGAAACTATGGCTACACCTTC.

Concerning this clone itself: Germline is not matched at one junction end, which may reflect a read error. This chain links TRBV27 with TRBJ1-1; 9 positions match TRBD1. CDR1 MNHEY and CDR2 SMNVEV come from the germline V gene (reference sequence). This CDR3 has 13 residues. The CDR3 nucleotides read TGTGCCAGCTGTTTTCACGACAGGGGGGTAGCTTTCTTT. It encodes CASCFHDRGVAFF.

The CDR3 DNA reads TGCGCCAGCAGCTTGGGAGGGACTAGCGGGAGAAGGTCGGGCGAGCAGTACTTC. This sequence encodes CASSLGGTSGRRSGEQYF. The chain employs TRBV5-1 and TRBJ2-7; 14 nucleotides match TRBD2. Germline V lookup: CDR1 SGHRS, CDR2 YFSETQ. Losses at the gene ends were 0 bases for V and 6 bases for J; bases not matched to a gene: 11. This CDR3 comprises 18 residues.

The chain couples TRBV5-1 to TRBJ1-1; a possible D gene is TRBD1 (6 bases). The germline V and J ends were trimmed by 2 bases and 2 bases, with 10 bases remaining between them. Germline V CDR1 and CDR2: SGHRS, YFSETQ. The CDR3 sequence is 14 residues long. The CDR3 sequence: CASSFGQTNTEAFF. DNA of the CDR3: TGCGCCAGCAGCTTCGGACAGACCAACACTGAAGCTTTCTTT. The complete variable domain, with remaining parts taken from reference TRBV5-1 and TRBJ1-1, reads KAGVTQTPRYLIKTRGQQVTLSCSPISGHRSVSWYQQTPGQGLQFLFEYFSETQRNKGNFPGRFSGRQFSNSRSEMNVSTLELGDSALYLCASSFGQTNTEAFFGQGTRLTVV.

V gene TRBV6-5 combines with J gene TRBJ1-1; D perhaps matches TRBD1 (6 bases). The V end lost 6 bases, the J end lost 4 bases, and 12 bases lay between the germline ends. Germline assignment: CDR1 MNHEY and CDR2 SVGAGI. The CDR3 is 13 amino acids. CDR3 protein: CASRTTGFTEAFF. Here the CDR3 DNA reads TGTGCCAGCAGAACAACAGGGTTCACTGAAGCTTTCTTT.

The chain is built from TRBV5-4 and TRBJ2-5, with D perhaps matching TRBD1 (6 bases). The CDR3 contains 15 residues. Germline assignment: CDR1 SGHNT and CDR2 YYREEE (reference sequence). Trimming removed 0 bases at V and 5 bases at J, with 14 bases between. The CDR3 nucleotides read TGTGCCAGCAGCTTGGTAGTGGGGGCAGGGGAGACCCAGTACTTC. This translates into CASSLVVGAGETQYF.

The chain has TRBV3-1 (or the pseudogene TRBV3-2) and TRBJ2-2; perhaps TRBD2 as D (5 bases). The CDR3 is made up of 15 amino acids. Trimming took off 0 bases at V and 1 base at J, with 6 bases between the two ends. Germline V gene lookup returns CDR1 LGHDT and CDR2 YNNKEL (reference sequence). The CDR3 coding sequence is TGTGCCAGCAGCCAAGAAGGAGGGAACACCGGGGAGCTGTTTTTT. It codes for CASSQEGGNTGELFF.

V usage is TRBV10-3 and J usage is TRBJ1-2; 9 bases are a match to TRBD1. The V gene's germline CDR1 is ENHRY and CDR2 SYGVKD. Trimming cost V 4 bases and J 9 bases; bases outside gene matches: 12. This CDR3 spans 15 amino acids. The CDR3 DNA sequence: TGTGCCATCAGTGGGGCAGGACAGGGGATAAGTAGCTACACCTTC. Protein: CAISGAGQGISSYTF.

For the CDR3, the DNA is TGTGCCAGCACCTTAAACCGGGACACTTTCCTATGCGCCTATAATTCACCCCTCCACTTT. Encoded protein: CASTLNRDTFLCAYNSPLHF. V gene TRBV21-1 combines with J gene TRBJ1-6; the table gives TRBD1 as D, unverified against the DNA. TRBV21-1 is described as a pseudogene. This CDR3 region has 20 residues.

The CDR3 protein is CASSPSGTNTGELFF. CDR3 DNA: TGTGCCAGCTCACCATCAGGGACGAACACCGGGGAGCTGTTTTTT. This chain connects TRBV18 to TRBJ2-2, with a tentative D call TRBD1 (5 bases). The germline V gene has CDR1 KGHSH and CDR2 LQKENI. The V end was cut by 2 bases, the J end by 0 bases, with 7 bases between. CDR3 length equals 15 residues.

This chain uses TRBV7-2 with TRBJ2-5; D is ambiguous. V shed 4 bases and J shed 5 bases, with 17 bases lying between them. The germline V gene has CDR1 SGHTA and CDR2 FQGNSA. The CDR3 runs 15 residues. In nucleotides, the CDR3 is TGTGCCAGCAGCTCTAGGTCCGGCGCGTGGGAGACCCAGTACTTC. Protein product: CASSSRSGAWETQYF. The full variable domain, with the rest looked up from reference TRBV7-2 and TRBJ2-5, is GAGVSQSPSNKVTEKGKDVELRCDPISGHTALYWYRQSLGQGLEFLIYFQGNSAPDKSGLPSDRFSAERTGGSVSTLTIQRTQQEDSAVYLCASSSRSGAWETQYFGPGTRLLVL.

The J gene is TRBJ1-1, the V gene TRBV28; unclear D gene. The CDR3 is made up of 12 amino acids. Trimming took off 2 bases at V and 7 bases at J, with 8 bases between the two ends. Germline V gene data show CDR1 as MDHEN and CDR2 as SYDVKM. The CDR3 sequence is CASSLRTFEAFF. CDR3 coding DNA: TGTGCCAGCAGTTTAAGGACTTTTGAAGCTTTCTTT.

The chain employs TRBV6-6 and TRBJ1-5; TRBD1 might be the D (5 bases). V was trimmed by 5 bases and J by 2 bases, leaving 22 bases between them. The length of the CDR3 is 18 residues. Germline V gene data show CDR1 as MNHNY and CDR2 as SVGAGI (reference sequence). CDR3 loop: CASSLGSVGGMGNQPQHF. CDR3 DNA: TGTGCCAGCAGTCTCGGGTCGGTGGGGGGGATGGGCAATCAGCCCCAGCATTTT.

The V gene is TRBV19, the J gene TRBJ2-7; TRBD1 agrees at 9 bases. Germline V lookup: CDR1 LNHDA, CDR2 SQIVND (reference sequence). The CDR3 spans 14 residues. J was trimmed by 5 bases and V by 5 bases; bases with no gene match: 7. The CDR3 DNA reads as TGTGCCAGTAGTGCGTACAGGGGGCGGAACGAGCAGTACTTC. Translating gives CASSAYRGRNEQYF.